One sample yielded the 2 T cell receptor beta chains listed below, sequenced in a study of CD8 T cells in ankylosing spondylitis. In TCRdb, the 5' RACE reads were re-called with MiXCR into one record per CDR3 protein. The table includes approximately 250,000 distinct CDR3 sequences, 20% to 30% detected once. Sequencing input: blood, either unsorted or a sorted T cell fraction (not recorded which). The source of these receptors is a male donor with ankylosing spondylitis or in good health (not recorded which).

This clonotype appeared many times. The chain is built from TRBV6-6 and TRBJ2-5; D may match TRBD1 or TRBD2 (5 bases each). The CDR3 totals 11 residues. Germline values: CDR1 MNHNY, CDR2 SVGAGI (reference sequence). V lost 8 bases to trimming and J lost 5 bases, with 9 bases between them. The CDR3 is CASGTLETQYF. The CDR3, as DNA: TGTGCCAGCGGGACGCTGGAGACCCAGTACTTC.

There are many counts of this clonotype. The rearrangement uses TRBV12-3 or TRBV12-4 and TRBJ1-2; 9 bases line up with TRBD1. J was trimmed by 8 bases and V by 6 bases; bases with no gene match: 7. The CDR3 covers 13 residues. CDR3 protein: CASRQGQGFGYTF. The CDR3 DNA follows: TGTGCCAGCAGGCAAGGACAGGGGTTCGGCTACACCTTC.